These 5 T cell receptor beta chains share one sample of origin, sequenced in a study of CD8+CD57+ T cells in acquired aplastic anemia. All patients picked for sequencing had shown, by flow cytometry, an expansion of CD8+CD57+ cells. TCR beta VDJ and CDR3 profiling used genomic DNA as template. Each CDR3 protein is one row after TCRdb ran MiXCR on the reads. The data show about 180,000 distinct CDR3 sequences, around 50% seen once. The sample consisted of sorted CD4+, CD8+, or CD8+CD57+ T cells (not recorded which) from PBMCs. The receptors shown here come from a human donor with aplastic anemia.

The gene calls are TRBV20-1 and TRBJ2-1, with unresolved D. The germline V and J ends were trimmed by 5 bases and 9 bases, with 11 bases remaining between them. CDR1 DFQATT and CDR2 SNEGSKA come from the germline V gene (reference sequence). This CDR3 is built from 11 residues. CDR3 region: CSASRATEQFF. The CDR3 DNA reads TGCAGTGCTTCTAGGGCCACTGAGCAGTTCTTC.

The J gene is TRBJ2-5, the V gene TRBV10-1; D possibly uses TRBD1 or TRBD2 (5 bases each). Per the germline V gene, CDR1 is WNHNN and CDR2 is SYGVQD (reference sequence). V was trimmed by 2 bases and J by 5 bases, leaving 15 bases between them. CDR3 length: 15 amino acids. CDR3 residues: CASSERPRDRETQYF. The CDR3 DNA sequence: TGCGCCAGCAGTGAGAGACCTCGGGACCGGGAGACCCAGTACTTC.

The rearrangement uses TRBV3-1 and TRBJ1-2; weak D call: TRBD1 (5 bases). CDR3 size: 13 residues. Trimming pared 1 base from V and 8 bases from J, leaving 11 bases between. Looked up from germline, CDR1 is LGHDT and CDR2 is YNNKEL (reference sequence). The CDR3 loop is CASSQGQGRGYTF. DNA for the CDR3: TGTGCCAGCAGCCAAGGCCAGGGAAGAGGCTACACCTTC.

In its sample, this clonotype was seen many times. The rearrangement joins TRBV11-2 to TRBJ1-6, with TRBD1 identical over 10 bases. V shed 4 bases, J shed 8 bases, and the junction held 8 bases outside the gene matches. CDR1 is SGHAT, CDR2 FQNNGV, per germline. The CDR3 length is 16 residues. The CDR3 bases are TGTGCCAGCAGCTCCCCGCGGGACAGGGGTTATTCACCCCTCCACTTT. Translating it yields CASSSPRDRGYSPLHF.

Note on this clonotype: Given a much more abundant clone one base away, this may be a read error. CDR3 in DNA: TGCGCCAGCAGCTGGGGACGGGGTGGACAGCCCCAGCATTTT. This sequence encodes CASSWGRGGQPQHF. This chain joins TRBV5-1 and TRBJ1-5; D might be TRBD1 (5 bases). The V end lost 3 bases, the J end lost 7 bases, and 14 bases lay between the germline ends. From germline, CDR1 is SGHRS and CDR2 YFSETQ. The CDR3 is 14 amino acids.